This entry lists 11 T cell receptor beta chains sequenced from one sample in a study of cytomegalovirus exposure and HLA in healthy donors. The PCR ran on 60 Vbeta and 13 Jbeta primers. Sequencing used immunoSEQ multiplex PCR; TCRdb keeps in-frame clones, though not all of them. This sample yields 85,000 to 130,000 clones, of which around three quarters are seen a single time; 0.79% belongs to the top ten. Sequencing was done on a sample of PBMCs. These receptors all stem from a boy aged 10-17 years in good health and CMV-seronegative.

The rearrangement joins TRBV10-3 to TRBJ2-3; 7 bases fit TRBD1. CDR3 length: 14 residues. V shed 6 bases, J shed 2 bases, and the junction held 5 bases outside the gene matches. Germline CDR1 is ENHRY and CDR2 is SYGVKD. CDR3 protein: CAISRDRATDTQYF. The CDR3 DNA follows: TGTGCCATCAGCCGGGACAGAGCCACAGATACGCAGTATTTT.

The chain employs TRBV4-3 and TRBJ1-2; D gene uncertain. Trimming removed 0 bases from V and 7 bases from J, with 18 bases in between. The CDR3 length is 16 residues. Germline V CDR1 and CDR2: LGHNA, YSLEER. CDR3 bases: TGCGCCAGCAGCCAAGATGGGCAGCTTTATACCCGTGGCTACACCTTC. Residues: CASSQDGQLYTRGYTF.

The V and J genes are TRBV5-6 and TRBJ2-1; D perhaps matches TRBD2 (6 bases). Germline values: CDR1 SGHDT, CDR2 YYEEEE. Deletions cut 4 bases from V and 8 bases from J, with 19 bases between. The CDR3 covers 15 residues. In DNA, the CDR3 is TGTGCCAGCAGCCCAGGACTAACTTCAAGGGATGAGCAGTTCTTC. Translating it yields CASSPGLTSRDEQFF.

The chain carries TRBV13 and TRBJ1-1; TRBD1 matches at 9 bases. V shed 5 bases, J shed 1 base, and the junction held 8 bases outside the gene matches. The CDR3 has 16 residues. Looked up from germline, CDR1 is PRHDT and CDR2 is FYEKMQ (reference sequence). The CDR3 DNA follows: TGTGCCAGCAGCGAGGGACAGGGATGGGGGAACACTGAAGCTTTCTTT. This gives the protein CASSEGQGWGNTEAFF.

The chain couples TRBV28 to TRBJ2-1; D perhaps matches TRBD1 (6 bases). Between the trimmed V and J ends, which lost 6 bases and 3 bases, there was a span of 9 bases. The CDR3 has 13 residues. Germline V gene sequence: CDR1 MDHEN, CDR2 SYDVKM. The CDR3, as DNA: TGTGCCAGCAGCCAGGACAGCTACAATGAGCAGTTCTTC. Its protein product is CASSQDSYNEQFF.

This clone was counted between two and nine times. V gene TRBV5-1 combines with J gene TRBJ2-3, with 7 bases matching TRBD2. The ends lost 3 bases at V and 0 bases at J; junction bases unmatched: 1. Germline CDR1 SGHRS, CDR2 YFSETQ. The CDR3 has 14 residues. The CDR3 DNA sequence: TGCGCCAGCAGCTGGGAGGGAAGCACAGATACGCAGTATTTT. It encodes CASSWEGSTDTQYF. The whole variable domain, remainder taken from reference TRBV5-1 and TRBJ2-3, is KAGVTQTPRYLIKTRGQQVTLSCSPISGHRSVSWYQQTPGQGLQFLFEYFSETQRNKGNFPGRFSGRQFSNSRSEMNVSTLELGDSALYLCASSWEGSTDTQYFGPGTRLTVL.

CDR3 in amino acids: CASRADGPQHF. For the CDR3, the DNA is TGTGCCAGCAGGGCGGATGGGCCCCAGCATTTT. This chain uses TRBV2 with TRBJ1-5; D is ambiguous. The CDR3 consists of 11 residues. The germline V gene encodes CDR1 SNHLY and CDR2 FYNNEI. V was trimmed by 6 bases and J by 9 bases, leaving 9 bases between them.

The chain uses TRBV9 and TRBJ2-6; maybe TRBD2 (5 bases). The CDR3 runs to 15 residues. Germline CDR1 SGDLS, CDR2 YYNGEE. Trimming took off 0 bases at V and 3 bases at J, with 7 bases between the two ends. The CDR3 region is CASSVDGNGANVLTF. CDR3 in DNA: TGTGCCAGCAGCGTAGACGGGAATGGGGCCAACGTCCTGACTTTC.

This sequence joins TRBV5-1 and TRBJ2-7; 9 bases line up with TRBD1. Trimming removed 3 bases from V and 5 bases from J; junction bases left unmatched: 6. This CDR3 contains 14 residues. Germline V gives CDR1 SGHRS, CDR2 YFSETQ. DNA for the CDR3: TGCGCCAGCAGCTCCCGGGACAGGGCCCACGAGCAGTACTTC. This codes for CASSSRDRAHEQYF.

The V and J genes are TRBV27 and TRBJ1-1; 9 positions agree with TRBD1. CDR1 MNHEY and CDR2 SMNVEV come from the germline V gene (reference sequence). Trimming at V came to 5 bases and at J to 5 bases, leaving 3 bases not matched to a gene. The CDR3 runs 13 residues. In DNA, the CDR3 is TGTGCCAGCAGTCGGACAGGGGTGACTGAAGCTTTCTTT. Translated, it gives CASSRTGVTEAFF.

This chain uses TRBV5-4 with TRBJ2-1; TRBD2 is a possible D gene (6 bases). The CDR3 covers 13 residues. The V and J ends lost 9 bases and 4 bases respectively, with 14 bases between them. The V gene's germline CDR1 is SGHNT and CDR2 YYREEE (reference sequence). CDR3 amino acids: CATRDSRYNEQFF. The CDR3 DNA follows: TGTGCCACCCGGGACTCCAGGTACAATGAGCAGTTCTTC.